These 3 T cell receptor beta chains were sequenced from one sample in a study of PD-1 blockade in classical Hodgkin lymphoma. In every patient, relapse followed autologous stem cell transplantation, while exposure to brentuximab vedotin differed. Sequenced by immunoSEQ multiplex PCR; TCRdb stores in-frame clones only, minus some. The table shows 70,000 to 85,000 clones, with about 93% occurring only once. Sequencing was performed on peripheral blood mononuclear cells (PBMCs), taken at baseline. The source is a human donor with classical Hodgkin lymphoma.

This clone was observed once. The CDR3 DNA reads as TGTGCCAGCAGCGACCAGGGGAACACCGGGGAGCTGTTTTTT. This codes for CASSDQGNTGELFF. V usage is TRBV7-9 and J usage is TRBJ2-2, with a weak D call TRBD1 (5 bases). V gave up 5 bases and J gave up 1 base, with 8 bases separating them. Germline lookup yields CDR1 SEHNR and CDR2 FQNEAQ (reference sequence). This CDR3 comprises 14 residues.

CDR3 loop: CASSLQNPGLKFF. Written as DNA, the CDR3 is TGTGCCAGCAGCCTCCAAAATCCGGGACTAAAGTTCTTC. The V call is TRBV14, the J call TRBJ2-1, with 7 positions matching TRBD2. The germline gives CDR1 SGHDN, CDR2 FVKESK. J was trimmed by 14 bases and V by 4 bases; bases with no gene match: 11. This CDR3 spans 13 amino acids.

This clone was detected only once. The DNA for the CDR3 is TGTGCCAGCAGCGCGGGACTCCCGGGGGAGCTGTTTTTT. As protein: CASSAGLPGELFF. The chain couples TRBV9 to TRBJ2-2; weak D call: TRBD2 (6 bases). The CDR3 is 13 residues long. V was shortened by 3 bases and J by 8 bases, with 11 bases between the two germline ends. The germline gives CDR1 SGDLS, CDR2 YYNGEE.